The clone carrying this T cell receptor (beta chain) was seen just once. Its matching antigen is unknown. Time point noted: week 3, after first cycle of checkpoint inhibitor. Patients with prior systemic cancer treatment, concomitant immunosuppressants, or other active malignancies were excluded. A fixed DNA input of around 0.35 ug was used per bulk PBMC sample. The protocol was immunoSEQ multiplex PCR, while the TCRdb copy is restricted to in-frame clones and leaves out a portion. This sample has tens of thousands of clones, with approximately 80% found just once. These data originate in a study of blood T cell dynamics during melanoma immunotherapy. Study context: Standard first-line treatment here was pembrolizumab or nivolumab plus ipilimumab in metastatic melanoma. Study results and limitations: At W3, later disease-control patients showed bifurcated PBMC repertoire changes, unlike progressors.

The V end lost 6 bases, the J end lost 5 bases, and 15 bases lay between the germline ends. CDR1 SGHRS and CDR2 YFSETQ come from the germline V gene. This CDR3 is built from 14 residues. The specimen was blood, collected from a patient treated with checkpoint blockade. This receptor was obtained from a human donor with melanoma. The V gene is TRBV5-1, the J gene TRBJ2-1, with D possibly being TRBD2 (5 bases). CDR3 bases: TGCGCCAGCAAAACTCTTAACGGGGACAATGAGCAGTTCTTC. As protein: CASKTLNGDNEQFF.